This TCR beta chain was found in a study of cytomegalovirus exposure and HLA in healthy donors. Study-level points and caveats: Altogether, around 160 TCR beta chains were recorded as cytomegalovirus-associated. In a later analysis, at a false discovery rate of 0.05, 15,000 to 20,000 TCR beta sequences were associated with HLA alleles. Most of the TCR beta V segments (in an earlier analysis) were productive either about 87% or about 30% of the time.

Amplification used 60 Vbeta primers and 13 Jbeta primers. Sequencing was performed with immunoSEQ multiplex PCR; in TCRdb, only in-frame clones are kept and a portion is missing. The sample records roughly 100,000 clones, approximately 84% being singletons. In the case of this clone: Its target is unknown.

This CDR3 comprises 14 residues. The TCR comes from a young woman in good health and CMV-seropositive. The genes are TRBV21-1 and TRBJ2-7; the D call of TRBD2 is as the table states it, not checked on the DNA. TRBV21-1 is marked as a pseudogene. Source material: PBMCs. CDR3 region: CASSKGKRAYEQYF. The CDR3 DNA reads as TGTGCCAGCAGCAAAGGTAAGCGGGCCTACGAGCAGTACTTC.